This T cell receptor beta chain originates from a study of CD8+CD57+ T cells in acquired aplastic anemia. Study-wide background: Recorded DNA amounts for sorted CD4+ and CD8+ cells had an average of approximately 2.9 ug. Study findings and constraints: Found in both controls and patients were approximately 31 CD8+ CDR3 sequences.

Trimming cost V 3 bases and J 5 bases; bases outside gene matches: 6. CDR1 and CDR2 from the germline V gene are DFQATT and SNEGSKA (reference sequence). The CDR3 covers 14 residues. CDR3 and TCR beta VDJ profiling relied on genomic DNA as the template. TCRdb recomputed calls from the reads with MiXCR, one row per CDR3 protein. This sample yields approximately 170,000 distinct CDR3 sequences, of which more than 45% are seen a single time; 2.5% to 4% belongs to the top ten. On this clonotype itself: Its cognate antigen is unknown.

Selection for sequencing was limited to patients who had shown CD8+CD57+ cell expansion by flow cytometry. A severe acquired aplastic anemia diagnosis applied to all patients. Blood sampling was performed on the patients, and none of them had received therapy by then. The rearrangement links TRBV20-1 to TRBJ2-3, with 9 bases aligning to TRBD1. The material sequenced was sorted CD4+, CD8+, or CD8+CD57+ T cells (not recorded which) from PBMCs. The receptor was isolated from a human donor with aplastic anemia. Written as DNA, the CDR3 is TGCAGTGCTAGTGCGGGACAGGGCGAAGATACGCAGTATTTT. Translating gives CSASAGQGEDTQYF.